Below are 26 T cell receptor beta chains sequenced from a single sample in a study of CD8+CD57+ T cells in acquired aplastic anemia. Researchers used genomic DNA as the template to profile TCR beta VDJ and CDR3. One entry per CDR3 protein results from TCRdb running MiXCR on the reads. The table has 150,000 or so distinct CDR3 sequences, about 48% seen once. In patients chosen for sequencing, flow cytometry had shown CD8+CD57+ cell expansion. The sequenced material came from sorted CD4+, CD8+, or CD8+CD57+ T cells (not recorded which) from PBMCs. The source of these receptors is a human donor with aplastic anemia.

A few counts support this clonotype. V and J are TRBV27 and TRBJ1-5; D may be TRBD1 (5 bases). The V end lost 11 bases, the J end lost 5 bases, and 16 bases lay between the germline ends. CDR1 is MNHEY and CDR2 is SMNVEV in the germline V gene (reference sequence). The CDR3 sequence is 13 residues long. The DNA for the CDR3 is TGTGCCGGGGGGGAGGGACCCCATCAGCCCCAGCATTTT. Amino acids: CAGGEGPHQPQHF.

Comment on this clonotype: A junction end diverges from the germline sequence, so it may reflect a read error. The CDR3 nucleotides are TGTGCCAGCAGTGACGGAGGTATTAGCTCCTACAATGAGCGGTTCTTC. As protein: CASSDGGISSYNERFF. The rearrangement joins TRBV6-4 to TRBJ2-1; D is perhaps TRBD2 (5 bases). This CDR3 region has 16 residues. From germline, CDR1 is MRHNA and CDR2 SNTAGT.

This clonotype was recorded at least ten times. The V gene is TRBV25-1, the J gene TRBJ2-3; no reliable D call. The CDR3 has 14 amino acids. From germline, CDR1 is MGHDK and CDR2 SYGVNS. Between the trimmed V and J ends, which lost 4 bases and 3 bases, there was a span of 11 bases. The CDR3 region has the DNA TGTGCCAGCAGTGTAGGTGGGCCAACAGATACGCAGTATTTT. Translation gives CASSVGGPTDTQYF.

This clonotype was seen more than once but under ten times. The chain recombines TRBV29-1 with TRBJ2-2; the D gene could be TRBD1 or TRBD2 (5 bases each). CDR3 length: 14 amino acids. Trimming shortened V by 3 bases and J by 2 bases, and 10 bases separated the two germline ends. Germline CDR1 SQVTM, CDR2 ANQGSEA. The CDR3 DNA sequence: TGCAGCGTTGACGGGACGGGAAACACCGGGGAGCTGTTTTTT. Translation gives CSVDGTGNTGELFF.

This clonotype was recorded many times. The rearrangement joins TRBV12-3 or TRBV12-4 to TRBJ2-1; D gene uncertain. Trimming shortened V by 7 bases and J by 2 bases, and 12 bases separated the two germline ends. The CDR3 is 14 amino acids. The CDR3 spells CASTPGVTYNEQFF. CDR3 coding DNA: TGTGCCAGCACCCCAGGCGTCACCTACAATGAGCAGTTCTTC.

This clonotype was counted many times. The chain couples TRBV15 to TRBJ2-1; either TRBD1 or TRBD2 may fit D (5 bases each). V was shortened by 5 bases and J by 9 bases, with 17 bases between the two germline ends. Germline V lookup: CDR1 LNHNV, CDR2 YYDKDF (reference sequence). The CDR3 has 14 residues. CDR3: CATSGSGLPIEQFF. The CDR3, as DNA: TGTGCCACCAGCGGATCGGGGCTTCCCATTGAGCAGTTCTTC. The full variable domain, its missing parts supplied by reference TRBV15 and TRBJ2-1, is DAMVIQNPRYQVTQFGKPVTLSCSQTLNHNVMYWYQQKSSQAPKLLFHYYDKDFNNEADTPDNFQSRRPNTSFCFLDIRSPGLGDTAMYLCATSGSGLPIEQFFGPGTRLTVL.

This chain connects TRBV7-2 to TRBJ2-2; possibly TRBD1 for D (6 bases). The CDR3 covers 14 residues. Germline V CDR1 and CDR2: SGHTA, FQGNSA. Trimming cost V 1 base and J 6 bases, with 9 bases left between them. The CDR3 reads CASSLVWGPGELFF. The CDR3 nucleotides are TGTGCCAGCAGCTTAGTCTGGGGGCCCGGGGAGCTGTTTTTT.

V gene TRBV25-1 combines with J gene TRBJ1-3; tentative D call: TRBD1 (5 bases). The V gene's germline CDR1 is MGHDK and CDR2 SYGVNS. The CDR3 has 11 residues. V was shortened by 5 bases and J by 9 bases, with 8 bases between the two germline ends. The CDR3 loop is CASSNGATIYF. The CDR3 DNA reads TGTGCCAGCAGTAATGGGGCCACCATATATTTT.

V and J are TRBV29-1 and TRBJ2-7, with unresolved D. Germline V CDR1 and CDR2: SQVTM, ANQGSEA. This CDR3 has 12 amino acids. V lost 8 bases, J lost 2 bases, and 13 bases lay in between. This chain's CDR3 is CSSEGDPYEQYF. DNA for the CDR3: TGCAGCAGTGAAGGAGACCCCTACGAGCAGTACTTC.

This clonotype was seen repeatedly, ten times or more. The V and J genes are TRBV6-2 or TRBV6-3 and TRBJ2-7; the D gene is possibly TRBD1 (6 bases). The ends were cut back, 6 bases at V and 3 bases at J, with 18 bases in the middle. Germline loops: CDR1 MNHEY, CDR2 SVGEGT. The CDR3 loop spans 15 amino acids. DNA for the CDR3: TGTGCCAGCAGAATGGGGCAGGGGCCCAGCTACGAGCAGTACTTC. This gives the protein CASRMGQGPSYEQYF.

This clonotype was counted only a few times. Germline is not matched at one junction end, which may reflect a read error. The gene calls are TRBV24-1 and TRBJ2-2; no clear D gene. Germline CDR1 KGHDR, CDR2 SFDVKD. CDR3 length equals 14 residues. Here the CDR3 reads CATSDLAVTGELFF. In DNA, the CDR3 is TGTGCTACCAGTGATTTGGCGGTAACCGGGGAGCTGTTTTTT.

This clonotype was seen repeatedly, ten times or more. The rearrangement uses TRBV5-1 and TRBJ2-7; D remains ambiguous. There are 14 residues in the CDR3. Trimming shortened V by 0 bases and J by 2 bases, and 9 bases separated the two germline ends. Germline V gene lookup returns CDR1 SGHRS and CDR2 YFSETQ. CDR3 sequence reads: CASSLGDGPYEQYF. The DNA for the CDR3 is TGCGCCAGCAGCTTGGGCGACGGACCCTACGAGCAGTACTTC.

V gene TRBV2 combines with J gene TRBJ2-6; D is ambiguous. Germline V gene lookup returns CDR1 SNHLY and CDR2 FYNNEI. The CDR3 length is 15 residues. Trimming pared 7 bases from V and 0 bases from J, leaving 10 bases between. The CDR3 protein is CASTDGLSGANVLTF. DNA of the CDR3: TGTGCCAGCACAGACGGTCTCTCTGGGGCCAACGTCCTGACTTTC.

V is TRBV15 and J is TRBJ2-2; possibly TRBD1 for D (6 bases). Trimming removed 5 bases at V and 0 bases at J, with 10 bases between. In germline, CDR1 is LNHNV, CDR2 YYDKDF (reference sequence). This CDR3 spans 15 amino acids. CDR3 DNA: TGTGCCACCAGCCAGGACAGAGCGAACACCGGGGAGCTGTTTTTT. Protein: CATSQDRANTGELFF.

This clonotype has a single count. A much more abundant neighbour one base away suggests this may be a read error. The chain links TRBV20-1 to TRBJ1-1, with D unresolved. The germline V gene has CDR1 DFQATT and CDR2 SNEGSKA (reference sequence). V lost 3 bases and J lost 4, with 15 bases in between. The CDR3 runs to 14 residues. The CDR3 DNA is TGCAGTGCTAGTCGGTGGCAGGAGGGCACTGAAGCTTTCTTT. Translated, it gives CSASRWQEGTEAFF.

This clonotype was picked up many times. The chain recombines TRBV30 with TRBJ2-7; 11 nucleotides align to TRBD2. The V gene's germline CDR1 is GTSNPN and CDR2 SVGIG (reference sequence). J gave up 8 bases and V 5 bases, and 14 bases lay outside the gene matches. The CDR3 contains 15 residues. This CDR3 is CAWEQEPTSGGKQYF. Here the CDR3 DNA reads TGTGCCTGGGAACAGGAGCCAACTAGCGGGGGCAAGCAGTACTTC.

This clonotype was recorded at least ten times. The genes are TRBV15 and TRBJ2-2, with 10 bases matching TRBD2. V lost 1 base to trimming and J lost 5 bases; unmatched junction nucleotides: 4. The CDR3 totals 16 residues. Germline CDR1 reads LNHNV; CDR2 reads YYDKDF (reference sequence). CDR3: CATSRAAGGLTGELFF. CDR3 nucleotides: TGTGCCACCAGCAGAGCAGCGGGAGGGTTAACCGGGGAGCTGTTTTTT.

The V call is TRBV7-9, the J call TRBJ2-7; D is undetermined. CDR3 length: 13 residues. Germline V gene sequence: CDR1 SEHNR, CDR2 FQNEAQ (reference sequence). The ends were cut back, 1 base at V and 5 bases at J, with 9 bases in the middle. The CDR3 spells CASSLDRLHEQYF. In nucleotides, the CDR3 is TGTGCCAGCAGCTTAGATCGACTTCACGAGCAGTACTTC.

The V and J genes are TRBV7-2 and TRBJ2-7, with a possible D match to TRBD1 (6 bases). This CDR3 is 13 amino acids long. Per the germline V gene, CDR1 is SGHTA and CDR2 is FQGNSA. The germline V and J ends were trimmed by 5 bases and 4 bases, with 12 bases remaining between them. CDR3 sequence reads: CASSGTLSYEQYV. DNA of the CDR3: TGTGCCAGCAGCGGGACACTCTCTTACGAGCAGTACGTC.

Comment on this clonotype: A much larger clone lies a single base off, so this may be a read error. The rearrangement links TRBV5-5 to TRBJ1-4; TRBD1 matches 8 bases. Germline V gene sequence: CDR1 SGHKS, CDR2 YYEKEE (reference sequence). This CDR3 is 15 amino acids long. J gave up 8 bases and V 3 bases, and 9 bases lay outside the gene matches. CDR3 protein: CASSSVDRDREKLFF. The DNA of the CDR3 is TGTGCCAGCAGCTCGGTCGACAGGGACAGGGAAAAACTGTTTTTT.

The chain carries TRBV6-1 and TRBJ2-7; 8 bases are a match to TRBD1. J was trimmed by 1 base and V by 7 bases; bases with no gene match: 9. CDR3 length: 15 residues. The germline V gene has CDR1 MNHNS and CDR2 SASEGT. CDR3 nucleotide sequence: TGTGCCAGCACCTCCAGGACAGGGTTTTCCTACGAGCAGTACTTC. Translating gives CASTSRTGFSYEQYF.

Many counts were recorded for this clonotype. The chain links TRBV2 to TRBJ1-6, with 10 positions matching TRBD1. The CDR3 runs to 15 residues. Germline loops: CDR1 SNHLY, CDR2 FYNNEI. Trimming cost V 4 bases and J 10 bases; bases outside gene matches: 7. This CDR3 reads CASSGPGTGASPLHF. CDR3 coding DNA: TGTGCCAGCAGTGGGCCCGGGACAGGGGCCTCACCCCTCCACTTT.

This clonotype occurred once. The chain uses TRBV2 and TRBJ1-1, with TRBD1 matching 9 bases. Trimming took 4 bases from V and 4 from J; bases not matched to a gene: 4. This CDR3 has 14 residues. Germline values: CDR1 SNHLY, CDR2 FYNNEI. The CDR3: CASSGDRVPTEAFF. CDR3 nucleotide sequence: TGTGCCAGCAGTGGGGACAGGGTGCCCACTGAAGCTTTCTTT.

At least ten counts were recorded for this clonotype. The V and J genes are TRBV24-1 and TRBJ2-1; tentatively, D is TRBD2 (6 bases). CDR1 is KGHDR and CDR2 is SFDVKD in the germline V gene. The ends were cut back, 7 bases at V and 9 bases at J, with 24 bases in the middle. This CDR3 is 16 amino acids long. The CDR3 DNA reads as TGTGCCACCAGGGAAATGCGGAGGGTGGTTTTGGGTGAGCAGTTCTTC. It yields the protein CATREMRRVVLGEQFF.

The rearrangement joins TRBV6-5 to TRBJ1-5; D possibly corresponds to TRBD1 (5 bases). Per the germline V gene, CDR1 is MNHEY and CDR2 is SVGAGI. The CDR3 has 17 residues. V lost 4 bases and J 2 bases, leaving 18 bases between the germline ends. The CDR3 nucleotides read TGTGCCAGCAGTTTCGCCCTCACCGGGACCGGCAATCAGCCCCAGCATTTT. It is translated as CASSFALTGTGNQPQHF.

The sample holds one count of this clonotype. This chain uses TRBV12-3 or TRBV12-4 with TRBJ2-3; D gene unclear. V gave up 11 bases and J gave up 8 bases, with 14 bases separating them. The CDR3 is made up of 11 amino acids. CDR3 bases: TGTGCCGCAGGAATTTGGGGTACGCAGTATTTT. It encodes CAAGIWGTQYF.